The 8 T cell receptor beta chains below come from one sample, sequenced in a study of T cells after yellow fever vaccination. In TCRdb, the 5' RACE reads were re-called with MiXCR into one record per CDR3 protein. The sample yields around 530,000 distinct CDR3 sequences, about 17% seen once. The sequencing used PBMCs, collected 5 to 6 days after the first yellow fever vaccination. The receptor set was obtained from a man aged 18-30 years who received the YFV17D yellow fever vaccine.

This clonotype has a handful of counts. This rearrangement joins TRBV5-6 to TRBJ2-7; 9 nucleotides align to TRBD1. There are 14 residues in the CDR3. Germline V gene sequence: CDR1 SGHDT, CDR2 YYEEEE. J gave up 4 bases and V 3 bases, and 5 bases lay outside the gene matches. This CDR3 reads CASSSRDREYEQYV. DNA for the CDR3: TGTGCCAGCAGCTCCCGGGACAGGGAGTACGAGCAGTACGTC.

The chain combines TRBV20-1 with TRBJ1-6; TRBD1 matches 9 bases. Losses at the gene ends were 1 base for V and 9 bases for J; bases not matched to a gene: 1. The CDR3 extends over 13 amino acids. Germline-derived CDR1 and CDR2 are DFQATT and SNEGSKA (reference sequence). The CDR3 DNA sequence: TGCAGTGCTAGAGGACAGGGGGGTTCACCCCTCCACTTT. Translating it yields CSARGQGGSPLHF.

This clonotype came up a few times. The chain uses TRBV14 and TRBJ2-1, with TRBD2 matching over 11 bases. Germline V lookup: CDR1 SGHDN, CDR2 FVKESK. CDR3 length: 18 residues. V lost 1 base to trimming and J lost 3 bases; unmatched junction nucleotides: 8. This CDR3 reads CASSQGPALAGGYNEQFF. Here the CDR3 DNA reads TGTGCCAGCAGCCAAGGGCCCGCGCTAGCGGGGGGCTACAATGAGCAGTTCTTC.

The V call is TRBV4-2, the J call TRBJ1-4; D remains ambiguous. This CDR3 region has 16 residues. V lost 1 base and J 8 bases, leaving 17 bases between the germline ends. Germline loops: CDR1 LGHNA, CDR2 YNFKEQ. Here the CDR3 DNA reads TGTGCCAGCAGCCAAGCGGCTTTGGCCGCGGGAGAAAAACTGTTTTTT. Its protein product is CASSQAALAAGEKLFF.

This rearrangement joins TRBV10-3 to TRBJ1-4; D ambiguous. Germline CDR1 reads ENHRY; CDR2 reads SYGVKD. This CDR3 spans 12 amino acids. V lost 2 bases to trimming and J lost 3 bases, with 1 base between them. CDR3 bases: TGTGCCATCAGTGAGCCTAATGAAAAACTGTTTTTT. Translation: CAISEPNEKLFF.

This clonotype turned up a few times. The chain joins TRBV10-3 to TRBJ1-1; D gene ambiguous. The V gene's germline CDR1 is ENHRY and CDR2 SYGVKD. This CDR3 is built from 13 residues. Trimming shortened V by 0 bases and J by 8 bases, and 10 bases separated the two germline ends. The CDR3 DNA reads TGTGCCATCAGTGAGTCGACGGGCAGGGAAGCTTTCTTT. It codes for CAISESTGREAFF.

This clonotype occurred a few times. The chain couples TRBV28 to TRBJ2-7, with 8 bases identical to TRBD1. This CDR3 spans 14 amino acids. From germline, CDR1 is MDHEN and CDR2 SYDVKM. Germline trimming cut 8 bases from V and 5 bases from J; bases unmatched to any gene: 11. This chain's CDR3 is CASSGSDRAHEQYF. The CDR3 nucleotides are TGTGCCAGCTCTGGCTCGGACAGGGCCCACGAGCAGTACTTC.

This clonotype was recorded a few times. The CDR3, as DNA: TGCGCCAGCAGCCAAGGCGTAGCGGGGGGTTTCACAGATACGCAGTATTTT. Its translation: CASSQGVAGGFTDTQYF. This rearrangement joins TRBV4-3 to TRBJ2-3; TRBD2 aligns across 10 bases. Germline CDR1 is LGHNA and CDR2 is YSLEER. The junction had 6 bases not matched to a gene; V was cut back by 1 base and J by 2 bases. CDR3 length: 17 residues.